The sequence of this TCR beta chain was determined in a study of shared clonotypes between healthy human individuals. This CDR3 region has 18 residues. V dropped 3 bases and J dropped 1; count of bases not matched to a gene: 9. Germline assignment: CDR1 KGHSH and CDR2 LQKENI. Concerning this clone: Its matching antigen is unknown.

Assay: immunoSEQ multiplex PCR; the TCRdb copy retains only in-frame clones and omits some. The data hold around 350,000 clones, with around 70% observed a single time. Points from the study as a whole: Naive subsets usually exceeded memory subsets in estimated richness. Even with large depth, rarefaction showed that sorted-subset sequencing was incomplete.

The rearrangement joins TRBV18 to TRBJ2-1, with 10 nucleotides matching TRBD1. What was sequenced was memory CD4+ T cells sorted from blood. The subset denotes: CD45RA-negative fraction. The sequence was collected from a man younger than 40 in good health. CDR3 sequence (DNA): TGTGCCAGCTCACCTGGGACAGGGGCCCTAATTTCCTACAATGAGCAGTTCTTC. Translation: CASSPGTGALISYNEQFF.